The clone carrying this T cell receptor beta chain was seen more than once but under ten times. The sample comes from a study of blood T cells in healthy people across ages. Next came a second PCR, run for about 7 to 12 cycles, which used a sample-barcoded 5' primer along with a J-beta primer mix. TCRdb reanalysed the 5' RACE reads using MiXCR and keeps one entry per CDR3 protein. Here the sample spans around 1,500,000 distinct CDR3 sequences, roughly 27% being singletons. Germline V gene data show CDR1 as SGHRS and CDR2 as YFSETQ. The CDR3 totals 13 residues. V was cut by 7 bases and J by 6 bases, with 15 bases left in between.

The sample comprised blood. The chain couples TRBV5-1 to TRBJ2-3, with D uncertain. This TCR was recovered from a woman in her thirties in good health. The CDR3 nucleotides read TGCGCCAGCTCCGCGGAAGTTATGGATACGCAGTATTTT. Encoded protein: CASSAEVMDTQYF.